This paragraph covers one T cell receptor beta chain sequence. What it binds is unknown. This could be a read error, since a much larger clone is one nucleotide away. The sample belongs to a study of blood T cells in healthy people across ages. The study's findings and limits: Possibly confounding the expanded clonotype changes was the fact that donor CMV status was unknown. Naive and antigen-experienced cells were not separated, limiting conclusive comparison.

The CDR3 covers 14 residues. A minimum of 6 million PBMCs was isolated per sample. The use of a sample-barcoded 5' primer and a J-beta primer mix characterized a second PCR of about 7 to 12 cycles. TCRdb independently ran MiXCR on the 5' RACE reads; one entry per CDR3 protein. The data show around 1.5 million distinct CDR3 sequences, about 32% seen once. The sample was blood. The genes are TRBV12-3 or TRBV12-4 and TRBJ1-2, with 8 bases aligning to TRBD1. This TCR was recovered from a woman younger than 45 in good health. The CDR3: CASSLQGGGYGHTF. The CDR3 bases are TGTGCCAGCAGCCTACAGGGGGGCGGCTATGGCCACACCTTC.